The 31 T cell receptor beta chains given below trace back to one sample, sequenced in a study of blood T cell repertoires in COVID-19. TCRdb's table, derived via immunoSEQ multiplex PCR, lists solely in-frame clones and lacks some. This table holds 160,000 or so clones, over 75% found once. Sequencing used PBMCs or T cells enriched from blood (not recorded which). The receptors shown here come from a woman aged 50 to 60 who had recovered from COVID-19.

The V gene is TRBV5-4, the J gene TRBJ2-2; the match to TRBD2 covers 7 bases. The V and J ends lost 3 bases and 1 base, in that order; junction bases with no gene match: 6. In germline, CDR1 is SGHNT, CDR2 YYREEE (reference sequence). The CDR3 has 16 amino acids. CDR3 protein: CASSWPRGGNTGELFF. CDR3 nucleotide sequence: TGTGCCAGCAGCTGGCCCCGCGGGGGGAACACCGGGGAGCTGTTTTTT.

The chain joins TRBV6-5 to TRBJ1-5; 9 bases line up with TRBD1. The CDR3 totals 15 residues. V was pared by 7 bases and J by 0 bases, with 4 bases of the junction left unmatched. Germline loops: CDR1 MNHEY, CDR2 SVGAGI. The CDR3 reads CASTRTGDSNQPQHF. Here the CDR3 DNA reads TGTGCCAGCACGAGGACAGGGGATAGCAATCAGCCCCAGCATTTT.

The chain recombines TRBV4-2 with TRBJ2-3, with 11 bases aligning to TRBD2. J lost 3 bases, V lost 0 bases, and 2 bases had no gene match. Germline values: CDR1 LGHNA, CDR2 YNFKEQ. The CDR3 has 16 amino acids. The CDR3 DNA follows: TGTGCCAGCAGCCAAGAACTAGCGGGGGAGACAGATACGCAGTATTTT. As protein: CASSQELAGETDTQYF.

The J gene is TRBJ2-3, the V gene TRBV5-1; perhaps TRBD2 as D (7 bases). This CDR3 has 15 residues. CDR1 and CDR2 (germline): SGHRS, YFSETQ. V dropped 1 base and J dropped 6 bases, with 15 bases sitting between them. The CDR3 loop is CASSLPSGGRDTQYF. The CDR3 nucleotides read TGCGCCAGCAGCTTGCCGTCGGGGGGCCGGGATACGCAGTATTTT.

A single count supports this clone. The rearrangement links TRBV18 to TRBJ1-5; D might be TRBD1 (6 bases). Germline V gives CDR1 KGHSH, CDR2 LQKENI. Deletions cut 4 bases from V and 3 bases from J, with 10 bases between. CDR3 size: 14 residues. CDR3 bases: TGTGCCAGCTCACGGCAGGGGACCAATCAGCCCCAGCATTTT. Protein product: CASSRQGTNQPQHF. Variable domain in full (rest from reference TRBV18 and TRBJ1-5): NAGVMQNPRHLVRRRGQEARLRCSPMKGHSHVYWYRQLPEEGLKFMVYLQKENIIDESGMPKERFSAEFPKEGPSILRIQQVVRGDSAAYFCASSRQGTNQPQHFGDGTRLSIL.

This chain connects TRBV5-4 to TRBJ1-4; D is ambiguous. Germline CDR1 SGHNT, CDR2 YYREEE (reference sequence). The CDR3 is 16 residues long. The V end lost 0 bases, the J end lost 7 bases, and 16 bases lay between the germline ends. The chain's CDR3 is CASSLAPGKASEKLFF. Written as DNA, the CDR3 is TGTGCCAGCAGCTTGGCGCCTGGAAAGGCTAGTGAAAAACTGTTTTTT. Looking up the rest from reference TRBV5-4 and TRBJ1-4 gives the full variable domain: ETGVTQSPTHLIKTRGQQVTLRCSSQSGHNTVSWYQQALGQGPQFIFQYYREEENGRGNFPPRFSGLQFPNYSSELNVNALELDDSALYLCASSLAPGKASEKLFFGSGTQLSVL.

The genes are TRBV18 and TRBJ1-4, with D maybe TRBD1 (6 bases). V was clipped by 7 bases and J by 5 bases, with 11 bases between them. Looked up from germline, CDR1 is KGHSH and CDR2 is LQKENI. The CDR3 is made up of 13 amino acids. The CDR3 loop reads CASFRGINEKLFF. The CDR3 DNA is TGTGCCAGCTTCAGGGGTATCAATGAAAAACTGTTTTTT.

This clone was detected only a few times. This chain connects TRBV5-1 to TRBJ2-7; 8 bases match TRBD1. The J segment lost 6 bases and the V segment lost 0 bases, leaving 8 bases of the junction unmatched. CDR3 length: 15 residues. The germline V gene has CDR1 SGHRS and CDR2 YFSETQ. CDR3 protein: CASSLGLGQGVEQYF. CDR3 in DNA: TGCGCCAGCAGCTTGGGGCTAGGACAGGGCGTCGAGCAGTACTTC.

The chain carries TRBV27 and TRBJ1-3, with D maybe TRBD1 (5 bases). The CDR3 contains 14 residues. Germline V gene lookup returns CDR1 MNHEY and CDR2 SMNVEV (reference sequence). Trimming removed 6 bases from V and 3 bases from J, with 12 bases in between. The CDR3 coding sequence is TGTGCCAGCAGCCCCCAGGGATTTGGAAACACCATATATTTT. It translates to CASSPQGFGNTIYF.

DNA for the CDR3: TGTGCCAGTAGTTCGGACAGGGGAACGGTTCAGCCCCAGCATTTT. It is translated as CASSSDRGTVQPQHF. The genes are TRBV19 and TRBJ1-5; 9 positions match TRBD1. The CDR3 runs 15 residues. Germline lookup yields CDR1 LNHDA and CDR2 SQIVND (reference sequence). With 5 bases clipped from V and 6 bases from J, the junction kept 8 bases outside the gene matches.

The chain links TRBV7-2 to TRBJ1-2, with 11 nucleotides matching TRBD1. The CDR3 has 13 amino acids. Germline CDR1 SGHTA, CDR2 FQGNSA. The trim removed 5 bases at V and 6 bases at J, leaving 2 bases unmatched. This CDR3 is CASSRDRGDGYTF. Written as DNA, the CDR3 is TGTGCCAGCAGCCGGGACAGGGGGGATGGCTACACCTTC.

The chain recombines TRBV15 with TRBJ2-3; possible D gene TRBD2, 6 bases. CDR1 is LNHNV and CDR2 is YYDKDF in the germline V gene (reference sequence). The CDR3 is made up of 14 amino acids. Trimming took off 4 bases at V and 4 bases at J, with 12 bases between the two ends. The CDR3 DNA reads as TGTGCCACCAGCATGGCGGCGGGGTCAGATACGCAGTATTTT. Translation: CATSMAAGSDTQYF.

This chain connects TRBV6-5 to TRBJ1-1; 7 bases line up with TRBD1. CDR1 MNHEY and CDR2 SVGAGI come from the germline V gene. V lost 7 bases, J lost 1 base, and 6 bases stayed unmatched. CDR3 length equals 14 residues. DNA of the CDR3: TGTGCCAGCAAACTGACAGGGCAGAACACTGAAGCTTTCTTT. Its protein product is CASKLTGQNTEAFF.

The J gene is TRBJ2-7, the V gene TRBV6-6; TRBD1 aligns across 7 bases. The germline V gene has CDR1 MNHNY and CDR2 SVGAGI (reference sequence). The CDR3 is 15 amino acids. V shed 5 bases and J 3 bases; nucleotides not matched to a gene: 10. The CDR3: CASSNRQGQVYEQYF. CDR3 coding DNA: TGTGCCAGCAGTAACCGACAGGGTCAAGTCTACGAGCAGTACTTC.

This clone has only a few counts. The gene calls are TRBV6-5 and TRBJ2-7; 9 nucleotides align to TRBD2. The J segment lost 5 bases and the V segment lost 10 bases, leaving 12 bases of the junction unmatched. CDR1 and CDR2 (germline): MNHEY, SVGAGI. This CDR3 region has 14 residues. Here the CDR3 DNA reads TGTGCCACCCGCCCCAGCGGGGGGCGAGACGAGCAGTACTTC. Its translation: CATRPSGGRDEQYF.

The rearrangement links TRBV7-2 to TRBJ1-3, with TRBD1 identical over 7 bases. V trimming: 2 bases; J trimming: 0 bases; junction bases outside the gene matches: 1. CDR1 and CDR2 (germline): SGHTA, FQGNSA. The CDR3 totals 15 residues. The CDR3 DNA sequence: TGTGCCAGCAGCTTAAGGGACAGCTCTGGAAACACCATATATTTT. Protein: CASSLRDSSGNTIYF.

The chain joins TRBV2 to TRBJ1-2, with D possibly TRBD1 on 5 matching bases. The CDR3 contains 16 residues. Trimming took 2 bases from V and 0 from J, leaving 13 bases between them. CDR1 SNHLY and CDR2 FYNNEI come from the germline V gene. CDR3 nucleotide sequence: TGTGCCAGCAGTGAACGACAGTTAAAGACTAACTATGGCTACACCTTC. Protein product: CASSERQLKTNYGYTF.

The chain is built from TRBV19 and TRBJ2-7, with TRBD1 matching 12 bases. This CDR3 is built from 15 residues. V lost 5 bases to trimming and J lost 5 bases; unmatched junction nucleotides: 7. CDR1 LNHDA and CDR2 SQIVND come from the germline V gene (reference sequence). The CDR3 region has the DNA TGTGCCAGTAGTCCAGGGACAGGGGGCATGGACGAGCAGTACTTC. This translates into CASSPGTGGMDEQYF.

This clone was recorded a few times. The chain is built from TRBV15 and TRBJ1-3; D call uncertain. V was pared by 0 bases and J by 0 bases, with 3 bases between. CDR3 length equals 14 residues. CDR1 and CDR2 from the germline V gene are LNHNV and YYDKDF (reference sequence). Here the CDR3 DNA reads TGTGCCACCAGCAGAGACGTCTCTGGAAACACCATATATTTT. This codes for CATSRDVSGNTIYF.

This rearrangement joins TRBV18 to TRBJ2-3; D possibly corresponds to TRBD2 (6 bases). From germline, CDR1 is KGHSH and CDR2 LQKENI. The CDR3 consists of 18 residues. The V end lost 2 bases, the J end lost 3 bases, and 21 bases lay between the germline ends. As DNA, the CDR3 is TGTGCCAGCTCACCAATGGCGGGGAGCGAGACTGGGACAGATACGCAGTATTTT. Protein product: CASSPMAGSETGTDTQYF.

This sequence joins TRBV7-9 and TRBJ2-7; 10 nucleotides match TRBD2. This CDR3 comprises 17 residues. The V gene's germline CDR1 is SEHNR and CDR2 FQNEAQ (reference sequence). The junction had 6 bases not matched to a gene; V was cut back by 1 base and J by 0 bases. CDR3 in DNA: TGTGCCAGCAGCTTAGAGGCTAGCGGGGGATTCTCCTACGAGCAGTACTTC. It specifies CASSLEASGGFSYEQYF.

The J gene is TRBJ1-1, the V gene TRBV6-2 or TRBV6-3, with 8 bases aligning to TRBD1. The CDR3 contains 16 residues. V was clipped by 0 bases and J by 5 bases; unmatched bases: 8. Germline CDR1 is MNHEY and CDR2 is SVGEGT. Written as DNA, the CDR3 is TGTGCCAGCAGTTACTCGGGGGGACAGGCGAGGACTGAAGCTTTCTTT. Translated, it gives CASSYSGGQARTEAFF.

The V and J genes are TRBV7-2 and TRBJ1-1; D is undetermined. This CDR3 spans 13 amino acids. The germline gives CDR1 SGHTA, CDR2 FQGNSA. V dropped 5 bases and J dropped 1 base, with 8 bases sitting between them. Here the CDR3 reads CASSRGENTEAFF. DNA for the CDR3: TGTGCCAGCAGCAGAGGTGAGAACACTGAAGCTTTCTTT.

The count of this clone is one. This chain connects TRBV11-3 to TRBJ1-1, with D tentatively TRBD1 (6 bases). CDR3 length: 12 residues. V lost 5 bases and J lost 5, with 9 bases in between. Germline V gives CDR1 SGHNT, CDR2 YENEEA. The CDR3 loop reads CASSPGVTEAFF. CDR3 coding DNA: TGTGCCAGCAGCCCAGGGGTTACTGAAGCTTTCTTT.

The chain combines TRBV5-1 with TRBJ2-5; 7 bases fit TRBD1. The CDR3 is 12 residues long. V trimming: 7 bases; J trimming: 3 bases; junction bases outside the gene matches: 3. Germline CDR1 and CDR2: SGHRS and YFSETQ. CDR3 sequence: CASHGQEETQYF. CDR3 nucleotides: TGCGCCAGCCACGGACAGGAAGAGACCCAGTACTTC.

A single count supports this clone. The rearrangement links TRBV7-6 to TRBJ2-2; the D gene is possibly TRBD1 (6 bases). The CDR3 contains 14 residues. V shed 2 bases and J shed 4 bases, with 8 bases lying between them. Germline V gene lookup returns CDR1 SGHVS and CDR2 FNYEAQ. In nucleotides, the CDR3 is TGTGCCAGCAGCTTAACAGGGACCACCGGGGAGCTGTTTTTT. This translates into CASSLTGTTGELFF.

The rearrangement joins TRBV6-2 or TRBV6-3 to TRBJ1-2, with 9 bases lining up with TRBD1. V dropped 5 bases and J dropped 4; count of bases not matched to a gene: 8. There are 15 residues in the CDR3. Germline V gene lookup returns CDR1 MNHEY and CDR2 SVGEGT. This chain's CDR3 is CASSGRDRVLYGYTF. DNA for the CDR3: TGTGCCAGCAGTGGACGGGACAGGGTCCTCTATGGCTACACCTTC.

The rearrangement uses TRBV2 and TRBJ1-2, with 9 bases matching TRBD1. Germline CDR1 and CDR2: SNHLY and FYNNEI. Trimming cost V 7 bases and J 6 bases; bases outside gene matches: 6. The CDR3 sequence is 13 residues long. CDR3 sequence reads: CASKRDRDHGYTF. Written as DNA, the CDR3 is TGTGCCAGCAAGAGGGACAGGGACCATGGCTACACCTTC.

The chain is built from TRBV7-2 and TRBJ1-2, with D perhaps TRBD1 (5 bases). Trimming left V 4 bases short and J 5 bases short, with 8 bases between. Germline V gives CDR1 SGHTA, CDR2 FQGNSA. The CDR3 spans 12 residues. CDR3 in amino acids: CASSSSGYGYTF. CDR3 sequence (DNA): TGTGCCAGCAGCTCTTCAGGGTATGGCTACACCTTC.

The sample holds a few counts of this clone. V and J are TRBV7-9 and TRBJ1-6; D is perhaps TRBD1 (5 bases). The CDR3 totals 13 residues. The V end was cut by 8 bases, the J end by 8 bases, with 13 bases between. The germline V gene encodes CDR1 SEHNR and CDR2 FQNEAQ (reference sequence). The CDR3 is CASGSGTHSPLHF. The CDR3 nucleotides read TGTGCCAGCGGTTCCGGGACTCATTCACCCCTCCACTTT.

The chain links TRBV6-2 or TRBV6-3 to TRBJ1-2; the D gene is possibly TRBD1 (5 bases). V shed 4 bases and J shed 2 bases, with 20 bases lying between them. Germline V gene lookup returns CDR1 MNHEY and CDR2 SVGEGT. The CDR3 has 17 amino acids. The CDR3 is CASSSRQLTSKNYGYTF. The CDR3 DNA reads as TGTGCCAGCAGTTCCCGACAGCTCACATCAAAGAACTATGGCTACACCTTC.